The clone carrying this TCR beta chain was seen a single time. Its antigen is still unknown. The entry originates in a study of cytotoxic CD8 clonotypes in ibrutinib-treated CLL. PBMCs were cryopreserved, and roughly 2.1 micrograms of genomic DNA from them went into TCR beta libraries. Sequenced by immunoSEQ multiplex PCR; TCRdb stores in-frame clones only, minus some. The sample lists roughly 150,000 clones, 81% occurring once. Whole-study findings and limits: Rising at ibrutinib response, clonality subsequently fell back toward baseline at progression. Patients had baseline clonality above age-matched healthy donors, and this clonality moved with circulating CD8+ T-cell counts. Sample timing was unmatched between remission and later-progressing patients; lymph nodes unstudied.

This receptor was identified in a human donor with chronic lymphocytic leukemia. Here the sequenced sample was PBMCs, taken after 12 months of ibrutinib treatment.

The CDR3 nucleotides read TGTGCCACCGCCGGGGGAGCGGGCCAAGAGACCCAGTACTTC. This translates into CATAGGAGQETQYF. This chain uses TRBV15 with TRBJ2-5; weak D call: TRBD2 (6 bases). CDR1 LNHNV and CDR2 YYDKDF come from the germline V gene (reference sequence). This CDR3 has 14 amino acids. V dropped 8 bases and J dropped 1 base, with 14 bases sitting between them.